One and the same sample provided the 30 T cell receptor beta chains below, sequenced in a study of PD-1 blockade in mismatch repair-deficient tumors. Profiled with immunoSEQ multiplex PCR; TCRdb holds only in-frame clones, not every one. The table records fewer than 100,000 clones, around 85% of them present only once. The sequences come from peripheral blood, collected 12 weeks after starting pembrolizumab. The source of these receptors is an adult with mismatch repair-deficient cancer.

The rearrangement uses TRBV4-3 and TRBJ2-2, with 7 bases fitting TRBD2. This CDR3 has 16 residues. The V gene's germline CDR1 is LGHNA and CDR2 YSLEER. The V segment lost 0 bases and the J segment 5 bases; nucleotides outside the gene matches: 6. CDR3 nucleotide sequence: TGCGCCAGCAGCCAAGATGCCGGGAGGATAACCGGGGAGCTGTTTTTT. Its translation: CASSQDAGRITGELFF.

DNA for the CDR3: TGTGCCAGCAGCTTGGTTACAACCGGGGAGCTGTTTTTT. This sequence encodes CASSLVTTGELFF. This chain links TRBV5-5 with TRBJ2-2; D is unresolved. Germline CDR1 SGHKS, CDR2 YYEKEE (reference sequence). V dropped 0 bases and J dropped 5 bases, with 5 bases sitting between them. CDR3 length: 13 amino acids.

The chain uses TRBV4-3 and TRBJ2-7; TRBD1 matches 7 bases. V was pared by 0 bases and J by 2 bases, with 7 bases of the junction left unmatched. The CDR3 is made up of 16 amino acids. Germline V gene lookup returns CDR1 LGHNA and CDR2 YSLEER. CDR3 region: CASSQDHLQGTYEQYF. For the CDR3, the DNA is TGCGCCAGCAGCCAAGACCACTTACAGGGGACCTACGAGCAGTACTTC.

Details on this clone: The sample carries other DNA sequences with the same CDR3. CDR3 protein: CASNFGGGGTDTQYF. The DNA of the CDR3 is TGTGCCAGCAATTTCGGGGGCGGGGGCACAGATACGCAGTATTTT. The chain carries TRBV2 and TRBJ2-3; D assignment may be TRBD1 or TRBD2 (6 bases each). This CDR3 contains 15 residues. Trimming cost V 7 bases and J 1 base, with 15 bases left between them. The germline CDR1 and CDR2 sequences are SNHLY and FYNNEI.

V usage is TRBV4-3 and J usage is TRBJ1-5; D unresolved. The ends were cut back, 0 bases at V and 3 bases at J, with 9 bases in the middle. This CDR3 has 15 residues. Germline V gene lookup returns CDR1 LGHNA and CDR2 YSLEER. In DNA form, the CDR3 reads TGCGCCAGCAGCCAAGATTTTGCCCCCAATCAGCCCCAGCATTTT. Its translation: CASSQDFAPNQPQHF.

CDR3 bases: TGTGCCAGCAGTTACTCGGCAGGGTTGGGCTACACCTTC. Translation gives CASSYSAGLGYTF. The rearrangement links TRBV6-6 to TRBJ1-2, with D perhaps TRBD1 (5 bases). Trimming left V 0 bases short and J 8 bases short, with 10 bases between. Germline CDR1 reads MNHNY; CDR2 reads SVGAGI (reference sequence). This CDR3 is built from 13 residues.

The chain employs TRBV6-1 and TRBJ1-5, with D possibly being TRBD1 (6 bases). Trimming removed 3 bases from V and 4 bases from J, with 10 bases in between. The CDR3 sequence is 14 residues long. CDR1 and CDR2 (germline): MNHNS, SASEGT. As DNA, the CDR3 is TGTGCCAGCAGTGACAGGGGACGAAATCAGCCCCAGCATTTT. It codes for CASSDRGRNQPQHF.

In this sample, this clone turned up a few times. This chain links TRBV7-3 with TRBJ2-1; 10 positions agree with TRBD2. J gave up 9 bases and V 0 bases, and 8 bases lay outside the gene matches. CDR1 and CDR2 from the germline V gene are SGHTA and FQGTGA. The CDR3 is 16 residues long. The CDR3 DNA is TGTGCCAGCAGCTTAACTCCGCTAGCGGGAGATCGTGAGCAGTTCTTC. It codes for CASSLTPLAGDREQFF.

This chain connects TRBV5-1 to TRBJ2-5, with 9 bases aligning to TRBD1. The V and J ends lost 5 bases and 1 base, in that order; junction bases with no gene match: 6. The CDR3 contains 15 residues. The germline V gene encodes CDR1 SGHRS and CDR2 YFSETQ. CDR3 protein: CASSSTGGIQETQYF. CDR3 bases: TGCGCCAGCAGTTCGACAGGGGGGATCCAAGAGACCCAGTACTTC.

The chain combines TRBV6-1 with TRBJ1-1; possible D gene TRBD1, 6 bases. V gave up 5 bases and J gave up 4 bases, with 14 bases separating them. The CDR3 is made up of 14 amino acids. Germline lookup yields CDR1 MNHNS and CDR2 SASEGT. The chain's CDR3 is CASSKEGVGTEAFF. CDR3 bases: TGTGCCAGCAGTAAGGAGGGGGTAGGCACTGAAGCTTTCTTT.

CDR3 residues: CAWSGSGLRYF. The CDR3 nucleotides read TGTGCCTGGAGTGGTTCCGGGCTGAGGTACTTC. The chain combines TRBV30 with TRBJ2-7; D is unresolved. Germline V CDR1 and CDR2: GTSNPN, SVGIG (reference sequence). Trimming removed 1 base from V and 12 bases from J, with 13 bases in between. The CDR3 has 11 residues.

The J gene is TRBJ2-3, the V gene TRBV14, with 10 nucleotides matching TRBD2. Germline CDR1 is SGHDN and CDR2 is FVKESK. This CDR3 region has 16 residues. V lost 2 bases to trimming and J lost 0 bases; unmatched junction nucleotides: 2. The CDR3 nucleotides are TGTGCCAGCAGCCAACGGACTAGCGGTAGCACAGATACGCAGTATTTT. Its translation: CASSQRTSGSTDTQYF.

J is TRBJ1-5 and V is TRBV28; 8 bases agree with TRBD1. From germline, CDR1 is MDHEN and CDR2 SYDVKM. The trim removed 6 bases at V and 3 bases at J, leaving 7 bases unmatched. The CDR3 spans 15 residues. CDR3 nucleotide sequence: TGTGCCAGCAGCCCTGGACAGGGATACAATCAGCCCCAGCATTTT. Protein product: CASSPGQGYNQPQHF.

The chain recombines TRBV6-6 with TRBJ2-7, with D possibly matching TRBD1 (6 bases). This CDR3 region has 14 residues. V was cut by 5 bases and J by 2 bases, with 13 bases left in between. The germline V gene encodes CDR1 MNHNY and CDR2 SVGAGI (reference sequence). The CDR3 bases are TGTGCCAGCAGTATTTGGGGGCGCCCCTACGAGCAGTACTTC. Encoded protein: CASSIWGRPYEQYF.

The gene calls are TRBV9 and TRBJ1-2; D is unclear. Germline lookup yields CDR1 SGDLS and CDR2 YYNGEE. Trimming shortened V by 4 bases and J by 5 bases, and 21 bases separated the two germline ends. This CDR3 has 16 amino acids. The DNA for the CDR3 is TGTGCCAGCAGCCCGTCAAGTTGGATCGGCCTATATGGCTACACCTTC. It translates to CASSPSSWIGLYGYTF.

This sequence joins TRBV9 and TRBJ2-2, with 11 bases matching TRBD2. The CDR3 length is 19 residues. CDR1 and CDR2 from the germline V gene are SGDLS and YYNGEE. V shed 4 bases, J shed 3 bases, and the junction held 14 bases outside the gene matches. The CDR3 protein is CASSSRVLAGAIDTGELFF. The DNA for the CDR3 is TGTGCCAGCAGCTCAAGGGTACTAGCGGGAGCTATCGACACCGGGGAGCTGTTTTTT.

The V and J genes are TRBV10-3 and TRBJ1-2; 7 nucleotides line up with TRBD1. Germline-derived CDR1 and CDR2 are ENHRY and SYGVKD. This CDR3 comprises 12 residues. Trimming took 3 bases from V and 12 from J; bases not matched to a gene: 7. CDR3 in amino acids: CAISDRDRMHTF. The CDR3, as DNA: TGTGCCATCAGTGACCGGGACAGAATGCACACCTTC.

This clone came up once. The gene calls are TRBV16 and TRBJ2-7; D unresolved. The V and J ends lost 2 bases and 1 base respectively, with 9 bases between them. This CDR3 comprises 14 residues. Germline CDR1 and CDR2: KGHSY and FQNENV. CDR3: CASSQAHTSYEQYF. CDR3 sequence (DNA): TGTGCCAGCAGCCAAGCCCACACTTCCTACGAGCAGTACTTC.

This rearrangement joins TRBV29-1 to TRBJ2-7, with D possibly matching TRBD1 (5 bases). Germline V CDR1 and CDR2: SQVTM, ANQGSEA. This CDR3 comprises 13 residues. V was shortened by 4 bases and J by 1 base, with 11 bases between the two germline ends. The CDR3 DNA follows: TGCAGCGTTGTAGGGGTTTCTTCCTACGAGCAGTACTTC. Translation gives CSVVGVSSYEQYF.

The DNA for the CDR3 is TGTGCCAGCAGTGGGATGGGGTCCAATCAGCCCCAGCATTTT. Protein sequence: CASSGMGSNQPQHF. This sequence joins TRBV9 and TRBJ1-5; D is unresolved. This CDR3 is built from 14 residues. In germline, CDR1 is SGDLS, CDR2 YYNGEE. V was pared by 5 bases and J by 3 bases, with 12 bases between.

The chain uses TRBV19 and TRBJ1-2, with D unresolved. Trimming left V 5 bases short and J 2 bases short, with 18 bases between. CDR3 length equals 16 residues. Per the germline V gene, CDR1 is LNHDA and CDR2 is SQIVND (reference sequence). The CDR3 DNA is TGTGCCAGTAGTTCTCCTGGAGCTGCGGGGAACTATGGCTACACCTTC. Protein product: CASSSPGAAGNYGYTF. The variable domain in full, with the rest retrieved from reference TRBV19 and TRBJ1-2, is DGGITQSPKYLFRKEGQNVTLSCEQNLNHDAMYWYRQDPGQGLRLIYYSQIVNDFQKGDIAEGYSVSREKKESFPLTVTSAQKNPTAFYLCASSSPGAAGNYGYTFGSGTRLTVV.

This chain connects TRBV6-4 to TRBJ2-2; 7 bases fit TRBD2. After removal of 6 bases from V and 1 base from J, the junction contained 5 bases not matched to a gene. This CDR3 is built from 15 residues. Germline CDR1 is MRHNA and CDR2 is SNTAGT. Here the CDR3 DNA reads TGTGCCAGCAGAAGAAGCGGGATGAACACCGGGGAGCTGTTTTTT. This sequence encodes CASRRSGMNTGELFF.

The gene calls are TRBV10-3 and TRBJ2-7; a possible D gene is TRBD1 (5 bases). Trimming took off 4 bases at V and 2 bases at J, with 12 bases between the two ends. The CDR3 has 14 residues. Germline lookup yields CDR1 ENHRY and CDR2 SYGVKD. CDR3 residues: CAISVGQDPYEQYF. CDR3 coding DNA: TGTGCCATCAGTGTGGGGCAGGACCCCTACGAGCAGTACTTC.

The J gene is TRBJ2-2, the V gene TRBV5-4; the match to TRBD1 covers 7 bases. The CDR3 has 15 amino acids. V was pared by 1 base and J by 7 bases, with 7 bases of the junction left unmatched. CDR1 is SGHNT, CDR2 YYREEE, per germline (reference sequence). CDR3 loop: CASSLIQQGIGELFF. DNA of the CDR3: TGTGCCAGCAGCTTGATCCAACAGGGGATCGGGGAGCTGTTTTTT.

The V call is TRBV7-6, the J call TRBJ2-3; D is uncertain. V lost 1 base, J lost 0 bases, and 8 bases lay in between. Germline lookup yields CDR1 SGHVS and CDR2 FNYEAQ. The CDR3 extends over 15 amino acids. The CDR3 DNA reads TGTGCCAGCAGCTTAGTCGGCGGTAGCACAGATACGCAGTATTTT. This translates into CASSLVGGSTDTQYF. Together with reference TRBV7-6 and TRBJ2-3, the CDR3 gives the full variable domain: GAGVSQSPRYKVTKRGQDVALRCDPISGHVSLYWYRQALGQGPEFLTYFNYEAQQDKSGLPNDRFSAERPEGSISTLTIQRTEQRDSAMYRCASSLVGGSTDTQYFGPGTRLTVL.

This chain's CDR3 is CASSQLGQASAEAFF. DNA for the CDR3: TGTGCCAGCAGCCAACTGGGACAGGCAAGCGCTGAAGCTTTCTTT. The V gene is TRBV14, the J gene TRBJ1-1, with 8 bases identical to TRBD1. Germline V lookup: CDR1 SGHDN, CDR2 FVKESK. The CDR3 contains 15 residues. V gave up 2 bases and J gave up 6 bases; unmatched junction bases: 8.

The J gene is TRBJ2-5, the V gene TRBV18, with D possibly TRBD1 on 6 matching bases. The CDR3 is 13 residues long. CDR1 is KGHSH and CDR2 is LQKENI in the germline V gene. Deletions cut 8 bases from V and 12 bases from J, with 22 bases between. The CDR3 DNA sequence: TGTGCCAGCCCCTACAAGGGGGAGACAGGAGAGTACTTC. This codes for CASPYKGETGEYF.

V and J are TRBV7-3 and TRBJ2-7, with 8 bases lining up with TRBD2. With V trimmed by 2 bases and J by 6 bases, 6 bases remained unmatched. From germline, CDR1 is SGHTA and CDR2 FQGTGA. The CDR3 contains 14 residues. The CDR3 sequence is CASSLAGGSSEQYF. The CDR3 coding sequence is TGTGCCAGCAGCTTAGCGGGGGGTTCCAGCGAGCAGTACTTC. Full variable domain (rest looked up from reference TRBV7-3 and TRBJ2-7): GAGVSQTPSNKVTEKGKYVELRCDPISGHTALYWYRQSLGQGPEFLIYFQGTGAADDSGLPNDRFFAVRPEGSVSTLKIQRTERGDSAVYLCASSLAGGSSEQYFGPGTRLTVT.

The chain recombines TRBV7-9 with TRBJ2-1; 9 bases agree with TRBD2. Germline V gene sequence: CDR1 SEHNR, CDR2 FQNEAQ (reference sequence). Losses at the gene ends were 1 base for V and 8 bases for J; bases not matched to a gene: 9. The CDR3 length is 16 residues. CDR3 bases: TGTGCCAGCAGCTTAGAAGTGGCGGGAGGGCCCCATGAGCAGTTCTTC. Translating gives CASSLEVAGGPHEQFF.

This clone showed up just once. This sequence joins TRBV9 and TRBJ1-1; D ambiguous. V dropped 4 bases and J dropped 2 bases, with 15 bases sitting between them. Germline CDR1 SGDLS, CDR2 YYNGEE. This CDR3 region has 15 residues. The DNA for the CDR3 is TGTGCCAGCAGCCCCATTGCTGGCCTTAACACTGAAGCTTTCTTT. As protein: CASSPIAGLNTEAFF.